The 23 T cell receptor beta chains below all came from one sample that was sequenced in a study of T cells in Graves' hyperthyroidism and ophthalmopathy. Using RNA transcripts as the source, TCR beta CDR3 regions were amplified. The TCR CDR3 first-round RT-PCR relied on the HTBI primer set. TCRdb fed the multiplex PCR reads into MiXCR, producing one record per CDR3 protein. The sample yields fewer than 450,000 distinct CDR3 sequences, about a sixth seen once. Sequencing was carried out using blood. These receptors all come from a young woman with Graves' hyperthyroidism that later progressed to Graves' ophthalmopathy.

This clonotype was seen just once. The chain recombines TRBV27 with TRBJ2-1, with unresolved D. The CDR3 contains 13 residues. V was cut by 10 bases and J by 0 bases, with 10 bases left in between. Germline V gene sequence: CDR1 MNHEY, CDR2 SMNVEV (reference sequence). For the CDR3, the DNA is TGTGCCACCGTAGATCCCTCCTACAATGAGCAGTTCTTC. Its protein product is CATVDPSYNEQFF.

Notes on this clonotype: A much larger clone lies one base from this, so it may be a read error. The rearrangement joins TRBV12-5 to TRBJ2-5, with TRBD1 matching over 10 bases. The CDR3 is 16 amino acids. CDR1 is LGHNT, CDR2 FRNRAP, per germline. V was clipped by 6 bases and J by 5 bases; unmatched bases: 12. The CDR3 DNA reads TGTGCTAGTGGGGGCGGGACAGGGGTTAAAGGCGAGACCCAGTACTTC. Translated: CASGGGTGVKGETQYF.

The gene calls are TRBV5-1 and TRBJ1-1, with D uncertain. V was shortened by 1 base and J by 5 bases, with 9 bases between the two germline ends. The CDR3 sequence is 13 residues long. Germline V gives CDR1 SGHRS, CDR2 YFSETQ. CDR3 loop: CASSLQEETEAFF. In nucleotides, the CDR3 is TGCGCCAGCAGCTTGCAGGAAGAGACTGAAGCTTTCTTT. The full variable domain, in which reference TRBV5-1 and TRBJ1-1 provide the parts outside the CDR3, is KAGVTQTPRYLIKTRGQQVTLSCSPISGHRSVSWYQQTPGQGLQFLFEYFSETQRNKGNFPGRFSGRQFSNSRSEMNVSTLELGDSALYLCASSLQEETEAFFGQGTRLTVV.

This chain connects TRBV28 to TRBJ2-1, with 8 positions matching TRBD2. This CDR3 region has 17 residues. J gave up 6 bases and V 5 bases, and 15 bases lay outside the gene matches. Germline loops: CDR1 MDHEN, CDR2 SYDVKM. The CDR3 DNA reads TGTGCCAGCAGTGCCCTACATGGGCGGGGGGATTTCAATGAGCAGTTCTTC. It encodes CASSALHGRGDFNEQFF. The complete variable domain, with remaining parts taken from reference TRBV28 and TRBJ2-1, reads DVKVTQSSRYLVKRTGEKVFLECVQDMDHENMFWYRQDPGLGLRLIYFSYDVKMKEKGDIPEGYSVSREKKERFSLILESASTNQTSMYLCASSALHGRGDFNEQFFGPGTRLTVL.

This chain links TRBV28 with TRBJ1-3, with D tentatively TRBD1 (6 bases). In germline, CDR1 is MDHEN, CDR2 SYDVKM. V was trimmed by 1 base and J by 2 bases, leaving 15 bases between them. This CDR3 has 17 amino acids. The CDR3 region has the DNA TGTGCCAGCAGTTTATTGGTGGGGGGGGGCACTGGAAACACCATATATTTT. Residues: CASSLLVGGGTGNTIYF.

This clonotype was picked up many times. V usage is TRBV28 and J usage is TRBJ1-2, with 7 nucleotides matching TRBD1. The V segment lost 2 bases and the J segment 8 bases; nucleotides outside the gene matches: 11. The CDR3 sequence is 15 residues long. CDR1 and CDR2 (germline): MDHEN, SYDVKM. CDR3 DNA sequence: TGTGCCAGCAGTTTAAGATCCGACAGGGTGATGGGCTACACCTTC. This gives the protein CASSLRSDRVMGYTF.

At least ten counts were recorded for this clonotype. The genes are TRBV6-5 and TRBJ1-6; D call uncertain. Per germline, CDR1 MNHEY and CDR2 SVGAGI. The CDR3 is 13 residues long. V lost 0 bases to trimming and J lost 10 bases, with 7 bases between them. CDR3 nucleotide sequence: TGTGCCAGCAGTTACTCCGACGGGTCACCCCTCCACTTT. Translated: CASSYSDGSPLHF.

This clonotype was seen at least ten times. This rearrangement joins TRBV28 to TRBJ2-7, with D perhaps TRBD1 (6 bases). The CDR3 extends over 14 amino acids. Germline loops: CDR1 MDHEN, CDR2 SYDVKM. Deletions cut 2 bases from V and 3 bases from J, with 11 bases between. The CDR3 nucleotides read TGTGCCAGCAGTTTAAACAGGGTGTTCTACGAGCAGTACTTC. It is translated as CASSLNRVFYEQYF.

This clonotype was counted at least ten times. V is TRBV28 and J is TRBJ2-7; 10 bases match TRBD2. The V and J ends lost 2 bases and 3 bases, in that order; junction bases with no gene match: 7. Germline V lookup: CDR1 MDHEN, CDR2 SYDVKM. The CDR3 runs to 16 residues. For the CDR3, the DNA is TGTGCCAGCAGTTTAACGTCGGCTAGCGGGAGCTACGAGCAGTACTTC. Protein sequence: CASSLTSASGSYEQYF.

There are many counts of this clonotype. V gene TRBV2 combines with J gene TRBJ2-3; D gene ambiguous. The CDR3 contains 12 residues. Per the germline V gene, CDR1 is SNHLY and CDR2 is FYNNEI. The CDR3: CVTSRSTDTQYF. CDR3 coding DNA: TGTGTCACGTCCAGAAGCACAGATACGCAGTATTTT.

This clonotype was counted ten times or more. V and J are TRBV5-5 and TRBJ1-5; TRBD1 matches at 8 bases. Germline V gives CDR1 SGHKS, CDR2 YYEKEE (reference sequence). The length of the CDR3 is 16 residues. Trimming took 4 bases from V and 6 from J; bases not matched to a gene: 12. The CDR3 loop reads CASSHLVGQGIQPQHF. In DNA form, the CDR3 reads TGTGCCAGCAGCCACCTGGTAGGACAGGGTATTCAGCCCCAGCATTTT. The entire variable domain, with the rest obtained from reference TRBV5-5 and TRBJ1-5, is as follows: DAGVTQSPTHLIKTRGQQVTLRCSPISGHKSVSWYQQVLGQGPQFIFQYYEKEERGRGNFPDRFSARQFPNYSSELNVNALLLGDSALYLCASSHLVGQGIQPQHFGDGTRLSIL.

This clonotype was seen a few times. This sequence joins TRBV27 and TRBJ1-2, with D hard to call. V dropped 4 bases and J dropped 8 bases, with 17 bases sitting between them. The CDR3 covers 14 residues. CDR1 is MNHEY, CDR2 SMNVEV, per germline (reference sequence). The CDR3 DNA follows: TGTGCCAGCAGTTCGTGGACGTTAGGTGGCGGCTACACCTTC. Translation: CASSSWTLGGGYTF.

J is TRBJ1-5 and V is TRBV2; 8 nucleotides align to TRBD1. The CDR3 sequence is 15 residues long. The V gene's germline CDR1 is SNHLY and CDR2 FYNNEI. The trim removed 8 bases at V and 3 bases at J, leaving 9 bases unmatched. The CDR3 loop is CASGTGQYSNQPQHF. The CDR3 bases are TGTGCCAGCGGGACAGGACAATATTCCAATCAGCCCCAGCATTTT.

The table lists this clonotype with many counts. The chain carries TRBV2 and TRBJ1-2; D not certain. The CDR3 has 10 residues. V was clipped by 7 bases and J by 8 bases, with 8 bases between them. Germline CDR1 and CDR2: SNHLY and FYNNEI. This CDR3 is CASILRGYTF. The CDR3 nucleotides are TGTGCCAGCATTTTACGGGGCTACACCTTC.

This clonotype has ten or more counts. DNA of the CDR3: TGTGCCAGCAGTACAACAGGGTTGGGGAACATTCAGTACTTC. Amino acid sequence: CASSTTGLGNIQYF. The chain carries TRBV28 and TRBJ2-4; TRBD1 is a possible D gene (6 bases). Germline CDR1 MDHEN, CDR2 SYDVKM. The length of the CDR3 is 14 residues. The ends were cut back, 5 bases at V and 7 bases at J, with 15 bases in the middle.

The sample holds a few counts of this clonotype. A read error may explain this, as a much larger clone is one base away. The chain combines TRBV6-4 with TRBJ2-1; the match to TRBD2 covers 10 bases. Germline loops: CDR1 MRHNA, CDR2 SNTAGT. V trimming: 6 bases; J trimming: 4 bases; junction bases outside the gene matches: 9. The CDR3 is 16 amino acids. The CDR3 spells CASREQLAGRYNEQFF. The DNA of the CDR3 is TGTGCCAGCAGAGAACAACTAGCGGGGAGATACAATGAGCAGTTCTTC.

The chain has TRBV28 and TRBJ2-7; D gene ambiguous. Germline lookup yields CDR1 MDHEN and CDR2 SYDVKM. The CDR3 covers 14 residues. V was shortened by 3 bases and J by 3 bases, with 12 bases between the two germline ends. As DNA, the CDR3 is TGTGCCAGCAGTTTGACGGCCGAGGTCTACGAGCAGTACTTC. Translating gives CASSLTAEVYEQYF.

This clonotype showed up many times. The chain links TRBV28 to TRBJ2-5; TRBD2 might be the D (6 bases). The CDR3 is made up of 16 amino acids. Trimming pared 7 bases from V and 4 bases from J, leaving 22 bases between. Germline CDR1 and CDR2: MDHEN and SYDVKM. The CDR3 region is CASIHSPGSGRETQYF. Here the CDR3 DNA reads TGTGCCAGCATTCATTCTCCCGGGAGCGGTAGAGAGACCCAGTACTTC.

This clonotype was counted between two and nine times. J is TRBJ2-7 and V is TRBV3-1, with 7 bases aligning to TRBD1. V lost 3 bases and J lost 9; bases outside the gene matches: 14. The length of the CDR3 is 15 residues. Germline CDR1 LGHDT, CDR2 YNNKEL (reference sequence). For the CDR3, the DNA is TGTGCCAGCAGCCATTTGGTGACAGGGCTTCAGCGGCAGTACTTC. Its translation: CASSHLVTGLQRQYF.

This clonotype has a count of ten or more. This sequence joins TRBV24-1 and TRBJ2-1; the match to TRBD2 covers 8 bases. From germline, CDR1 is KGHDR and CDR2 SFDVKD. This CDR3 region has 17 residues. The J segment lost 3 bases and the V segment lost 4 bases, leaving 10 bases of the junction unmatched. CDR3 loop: CATSDRRGGLGYNEQFF. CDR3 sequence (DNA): TGTGCCACCAGTGACCGACGCGGGGGGTTAGGCTACAATGAGCAGTTCTTC.

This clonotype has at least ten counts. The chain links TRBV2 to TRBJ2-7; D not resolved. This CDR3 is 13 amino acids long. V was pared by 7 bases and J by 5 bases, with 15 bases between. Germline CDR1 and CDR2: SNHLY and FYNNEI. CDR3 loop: CASNQGTDHEQYF. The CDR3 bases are TGTGCCAGCAACCAAGGCACAGACCACGAGCAGTACTTC. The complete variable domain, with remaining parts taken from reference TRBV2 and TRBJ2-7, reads EPEVTQTPSHQVTQMGQEVILRCVPISNHLYFYWYRQILGQKVEFLVSFYNNEISEKSEIFDDQFSVERPDGSNFTLKIRSTKLEDSAMYFCASNQGTDHEQYFGPGTRLTVT.

The CDR3 reads CATSALAGRSEQFF. The CDR3 DNA reads as TGTGCCACCAGTGCTCTAGCGGGAAGGAGTGAGCAGTTCTTC. This rearrangement joins TRBV24-1 to TRBJ2-1; 9 positions agree with TRBD2. The germline CDR1 and CDR2 sequences are KGHDR and SFDVKD. The CDR3 runs 14 residues. Losses at the gene ends were 5 bases for V and 9 bases for J; bases not matched to a gene: 7.

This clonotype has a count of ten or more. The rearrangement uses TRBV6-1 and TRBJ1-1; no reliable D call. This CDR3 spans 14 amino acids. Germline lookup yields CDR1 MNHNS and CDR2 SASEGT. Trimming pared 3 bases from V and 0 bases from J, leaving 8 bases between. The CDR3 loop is CASSEADLNTEAFF. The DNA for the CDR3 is TGTGCCAGCAGTGAGGCTGACTTGAACACTGAAGCTTTCTTT.